This T cell receptor beta chain was observed in a study of breast tumors, draining lymph nodes, adjacent tissues. One entry per CDR3 protein results from TCRdb running MiXCR on the multiplex PCR reads. Among tens of thousands of distinct CDR3 sequences listed, 35% to 50% were seen once. Study outcomes and limitations: The data were judged consistent with most tumor T cells coming from lymph node and expanding in tumor. That most tumor T cells come from lymph nodes remained unproven. Tumor and nontumor repertoires were significantly more similar in luminal-like than in basal-like breast cancer. Tumor TCR diversity was below lymph nodes but above nontumor tissue.

Trimming left V 5 bases short and J 11 bases short, with 26 bases between. This CDR3 is 16 amino acids long. Germline V gene data show CDR1 as SGHTA and CDR2 as FQGTGA. Points on this clonotype: Its antigen is currently unknown.

The receptor was isolated from a female donor with breast cancer. Some clones in this sample may be carry-over from other donors' samples. The sequenced material came from breast tumor tissue. The rearrangement uses TRBV7-3 and TRBJ2-3; D gene ambiguous. The CDR3 protein is CASSPFEVRSYNEQYF. DNA of the CDR3: TGTGCCAGCAGCCCCTTCGAGGTCCGCTCCTACAATGAGCAGTATTTT.